These T cell receptor beta chains were read from a single sample in a study of technical replicates of blood from a handful of donors. The method was immunoSEQ multiplex PCR; TCRdb's version includes in-frame clones alone and lacks a portion of them. The sample lists about 66,000 clones, 70% to 90% occurring once. The sample consisted of PBMCs. Every receptor here comes from a human donor in good health. Some clones in this sample may be carry-over from other donors' samples. CDR3s include the opening cysteine and the closing phenylalanine or tryptophan. A D gene is named only where the DNA matches it firmly. Size is stated for part of the rows, as once, few or many counts, or as a class when the clone is expanded.

15	TRBD1	TRBV19	once	TRBJ2-3	TGTGCCAGTCAAAACAGGGGGTCGAGCACAGATACGCAGTATTTT	CASQNRGSSTDTQYF
15	NA	TRBV9	NA	TRBJ2-2	TGTGCCAGCAGCGTTACAGGCTTGAACACCGGGGAGCTGTTTTTT	CASSVTGLNTGELFF
13	NA	TRBV16	NA	TRBJ1-5	TGTGCCAGCAGCCAGGGCGGCAATCAGCCCCAGCATTTT	CASSQGGNQPQHF
17	TRBD1	TRBV5-6	NA	TRBJ2-4	TGTGCCAGCAGCCAGGACAGGGCGCAGTTAGCCAAAAACATTCAGTACTTC	CASSQDRAQLAKNIQYF
19	NA	TRBV5-6	NA	TRBJ1-6	TGTGCCAGCAGCGCTTGGGGGAGGAGGGGCGAAACCACCTATTCACCCCTCCACTTT	CASSAWGRRGETTYSPLHF
16	NA	TRBV4-2	NA	TRBJ1-1	TGTGCCAGCAGCCAACTAGGGGACATGTCGGGCACTGAAGCTTTCTTT	CASSQLGDMSGTEAFF
14	TRBD1	TRBV10-3	NA	TRBJ2-7	TGTGCCATCAGTCCGGGACAGGGATCCTACGAGCAGTACTTC	CAISPGQGSYEQYF
17	TRBD2	TRBV7-2	NA	TRBJ2-5	TGTGCCAGCAGCTGGGACCAACTAGCGGGGGGTTTGGGGACCCAGTACTTC	CASSWDQLAGGLGTQYF
14	NA	TRBV6-5	NA	TRBJ2-7	TGTGCCAGCAGTAATACCGGGACTCGCTACGAGCAGTACTTC	CASSNTGTRYEQYF
17	TRBD2	TRBV4-3	NA	TRBJ2-3	TGCGCCAGCAGCCAAGATTCGGGGAGCGGGATCCGGGATACGCAGTATTTT	CASSQDSGSGIRDTQYF
13	NA	TRBV7-2	NA	TRBJ1-6	TGTGCCACCAGGACAGAAAATAATTCACCCCTCCACTTT	CATRTENNSPLHF
14	NA	TRBV29-1	NA	TRBJ1-1	TGCAGCGTTGGGCCGACAGGCGCAAACACTGAAGCTTTCTTT	CSVGPTGANTEAFF
15	TRBD2	TRBV4-3	NA	TRBJ2-2	TGCGCCAGCAGCCAGCTAGCGGGAATGGGCGGGGAGCTGTTTTTT	CASSQLAGMGGELFF
14	NA	TRBV6-5	once	TRBJ1-1	TGTGCCAGCAGTTCAAAACAACAGGGCTTTACAGCTTTCTTT	CASSSKQQGFTAFF
13	TRBD1	TRBV5-6	NA	TRBJ1-2	TGTGCCAGCACCCGGAGGGGGCTCGATGGCTACACCTTC	CASTRRGLDGYTF
17	TRBD2	TRBV29-1	NA	TRBJ2-2	TGCAGCGTTGGGTCTCTGGGGCTAGCGGGAGGTACCGGGGAGCTGTTTTTT	CSVGSLGLAGGTGELFF
16	TRBD2	TRBV7-8	NA	TRBJ2-3	TGTGCCAGCAGCTTTCAGCGGGAGCTCCGGGTTCATACGCAGTATTTT	CASSFQRELRVHTQYF
14	NA	TRBV2	few	TRBJ1-5	TGTGCCAGCGAAGCCCAGGGCCACAATCAGCCCCAGCATTTT	CASEAQGHNQPQHF
12	NA	TRBV27	NA	TRBJ1-2	TGTGCCAGCAGCCAGGGCCCGTCGGGCTACACCTTC	CASSQGPSGYTF
13	NA	TRBV13	NA	TRBJ2-5	TGTGCCAGCAGCTTAGGTGCGGTGGAGACCCAGTACTTC	CASSLGAVETQYF